This T cell receptor beta chain was captured by sequencing in a study of blood T cell repertoires in COVID-19. The overall study: Specimens from acute and convalescent COVID-19 originated in the United States, Italy and Spain.

V lost 4 bases and J 5 bases, leaving 18 bases between the germline ends. Germline CDR1 and CDR2: MNHEY and SVGAGI. The CDR3 consists of 16 residues. Using immunoSEQ multiplex PCR, the repertoire was profiled, and TCRdb retains in-frame clones only, with some absent. The data contain under 300,000 clones, around 87% of them seen just once; the ten biggest clones take up approximately 7.5%. This clone was counted only a few times. The TCR comes from a man aged 55 to 70 who had recovered from COVID-19. The chain employs TRBV6-5 and TRBJ2-1; possible D gene TRBD2, 5 bases. The specimen was peripheral blood. CDR3 in amino acids: CASSSPRGLTHNEQFF. The CDR3 bases are TGTGCCAGCAGTTCTCCCCGGGGATTAACCCACAATGAGCAGTTCTTC.